Listed below are T cell receptor beta chains from one sample, sequenced in a study of vaccination effects on CD4 cells after COVID-19. Generated by immunoSEQ multiplex PCR, the TCRdb table keeps only in-frame clones and is missing some. The sample records more than 35,000 clones, less than 70% being singletons. Their antigens are not known. Sequenced here: CD4+ T cells from PBMCs cultured with HCoV-OC43 spike peptides, sampled before COVID-19 vaccination. Source of these receptors: a human donor who received a COVID-19 vaccine. CDR3s include the opening cysteine and the closing phenylalanine or tryptophan. D genes are given only for firm matches. Size is stated for part of the rows, as once, few or many counts, or as a class when the clone is expanded.

CDR3nt: TGTGCCAGCAGCCAAGGACTAGCGGGAGCGGATACGCAGTATTTT
CDR3aa: CASSQGLAGADTQYF
v_gene: TRBV11-2
j_gene: TRBJ2-3
d_gene: TRBD2
abundance: .

CDR3nt: TGCGCCAGCTGGGGTGCTAGCGGGAAGGGTGAGCAGTTCTTC
CDR3aa: CASWGASGKGEQFF
v_gene: TRBV5-1
j_gene: TRBJ2-1
d_gene: TRBD2
abundance: .

CDR3nt: TGTGCCAGCAGCTCATTTCAGGGGTCAGAGACCCAGTACTTC
CDR3aa: CASSSFQGSETQYF
v_gene: TRBV7-9
j_gene: TRBJ2-5
d_gene: .
abundance: .

CDR3nt: TGTGCCAGCAGCCTGGGACTAGCGGGGGGAACCTACGAGCAGTACTTC
CDR3aa: CASSLGLAGGTYEQYF
v_gene: TRBV5-4
j_gene: TRBJ2-7
d_gene: TRBD2
abundance: .

CDR3nt: TGTGCCACTAGGGCCTCCTACAATGAGCAGTTCTTC
CDR3aa: CATRASYNEQFF
v_gene: TRBV12-3/TRBV12-4
j_gene: TRBJ2-1
d_gene: .
abundance: once

CDR3nt: TGCGCCAGCAGACCGACAGGGGGGGATCAGCCCCAGCATTTT
CDR3aa: CASRPTGGDQPQHF
v_gene: TRBV5-1
j_gene: TRBJ1-5
d_gene: TRBD1
abundance: .

CDR3nt: TGTGCCAGCAGCCCATCCCCACTAGCCCCTTACAATGAGCAGTTCTTC
CDR3aa: CASSPSPLAPYNEQFF
v_gene: TRBV11-2
j_gene: TRBJ2-1
d_gene: .
abundance: .

CDR3nt: TGTGCCAGCTCACGACGGACTAGCGGGACGGCCGGGGAGCTGTTTTTT
CDR3aa: CASSRRTSGTAGELFF
v_gene: TRBV18
j_gene: TRBJ2-2
d_gene: TRBD2
abundance: .

CDR3nt: TGTGCCAGCTCACCAGACGTCCGTGCCACCCTCCACTTT
CDR3aa: CASSPDVRATLHF
v_gene: TRBV18
j_gene: TRBJ1-6
d_gene: .
abundance: .

CDR3nt: TGTGCCAGCAGCTTAGATAGGGGAGCCTACAATGAGCAGTTCTTC
CDR3aa: CASSLDRGAYNEQFF
v_gene: TRBV11-2
j_gene: TRBJ2-1
d_gene: .
abundance: medium-sized

CDR3nt: TGTGCCAGCTCACCAAGGACAGGGCCGGACGAGCAGTACTTC
CDR3aa: CASSPRTGPDEQYF
v_gene: TRBV18
j_gene: TRBJ2-7
d_gene: TRBD1
abundance: .

CDR3nt: TGCGCCAGCAGCACAGGGGATGAGGGACAGCCCCAGCATTTT
CDR3aa: CASSTGDEGQPQHF
v_gene: TRBV5-1
j_gene: TRBJ1-5
d_gene: TRBD1
abundance: .

CDR3nt: TGTGCCAGCAGCCCCGGGGGATCGGTGAACACTGAAGCTTTCTTT
CDR3aa: CASSPGGSVNTEAFF
v_gene: TRBV9
j_gene: TRBJ1-1
d_gene: .
abundance: few

CDR3nt: TGTGCCAGCAGTTACAGAGATTCACCCCTCCACTTT
CDR3aa: CASSYRDSPLHF
v_gene: TRBV6-6
j_gene: TRBJ1-6
d_gene: .
abundance: .

CDR3nt: TGTGCCAGCAGCTTCGGGGGGTCTCCTGAAGCTTTCTTT
CDR3aa: CASSFGGSPEAFF
v_gene: TRBV5-5
j_gene: TRBJ1-1
d_gene: .
abundance: .

CDR3nt: TGTGCCAGCAGCTTAGAGGTGGTCCTCGGTGGCTACACCTTC
CDR3aa: CASSLEVVLGGYTF
v_gene: TRBV7-9
j_gene: TRBJ1-2
d_gene: .
abundance: .

CDR3nt: TGTGCCAGCAGCTTAGATCGCATTCGCGAGCAGTACTTC
CDR3aa: CASSLDRIREQYF
v_gene: TRBV11-2
j_gene: TRBJ2-7
d_gene: .
abundance: once

CDR3nt: TGCAGCGCCATGACAGGGCGAGCTTTCTTT
CDR3aa: CSAMTGRAFF
v_gene: TRBV29-1
j_gene: TRBJ1-1
d_gene: TRBD1
abundance: .

CDR3nt: TGTGCCAGCAGCCGCCCGGACAGGGCCTACGAGCAGTACTTC
CDR3aa: CASSRPDRAYEQYF
v_gene: TRBV11-2
j_gene: TRBJ2-7
d_gene: TRBD1
abundance: few

CDR3nt: TGCGCCAGCAGCCCGGGACTAGCGGGAGGGCCGGAAGAGACCCAGTACTTC
CDR3aa: CASSPGLAGGPEETQYF
v_gene: TRBV5-1
j_gene: TRBJ2-5
d_gene: TRBD2
abundance: .

CDR3nt: TGCGCCAGCAGCACGACTAGCGGGAGCTCCTACGAGCAGTACTTC
CDR3aa: CASSTTSGSSYEQYF
v_gene: TRBV5-1
j_gene: TRBJ2-7
d_gene: TRBD2
abundance: .

CDR3nt: TGTGCCAGCAGCTTTAACAGGATTTACCACGAGCAGTACTTC
CDR3aa: CASSFNRIYHEQYF
v_gene: TRBV11-2
j_gene: TRBJ2-7
d_gene: .
abundance: .

CDR3nt: TGTGCCACCAGTGATTACAACGATGATCAGCCCCAGCATTTT
CDR3aa: CATSDYNDDQPQHF
v_gene: TRBV24-1
j_gene: TRBJ1-5
d_gene: .
abundance: .

CDR3nt: TGTGCCAGCAGTTATGGGGGACAAAAAGGGGAAAAACTGTTTTTT
CDR3aa: CASSYGGQKGEKLFF
v_gene: TRBV6-6
j_gene: TRBJ1-4
d_gene: .
abundance: .

CDR3nt: TGTGCCAGCAGCCCCCAGGGGATCTCCTACGAGCAGTACTTC
CDR3aa: CASSPQGISYEQYF
v_gene: TRBV7-9
j_gene: TRBJ2-7
d_gene: .
abundance: .

CDR3nt: TGTGCCAGCAGTGAAACCGGTTACGAGCAGTACTTC
CDR3aa: CASSETGYEQYF
v_gene: TRBV25-1
j_gene: TRBJ2-7
d_gene: .
abundance: .

CDR3nt: TGTGCTAGTGGTCTGGGACAGGGTCGAGATACGCAGTATTTT
CDR3aa: CASGLGQGRDTQYF
v_gene: TRBV12-5
j_gene: TRBJ2-3
d_gene: TRBD1
abundance: .

CDR3nt: TGTGCCAGCAGCACCCAGACTAGCCTAGGTCACAATGAGCAGTTCTTC
CDR3aa: CASSTQTSLGHNEQFF
v_gene: TRBV11-2
j_gene: TRBJ2-1
d_gene: TRBD2
abundance: .

CDR3nt: TGTGCCAGCAGCCAAGGGCTCCCCGGGACCGTCCTCGGTGAGCAGTTCTTC
CDR3aa: CASSQGLPGTVLGEQFF
v_gene: TRBV3-1/TRBV3-2
j_gene: TRBJ2-1
d_gene: .
abundance: .

CDR3nt: TGTGCCAGCAGCGTAGGGCTTCTAGCGGTCACAGATACGCAGTATTTT
CDR3aa: CASSVGLLAVTDTQYF
v_gene: TRBV9
j_gene: TRBJ2-3
d_gene: TRBD2
abundance: .

CDR3nt: TGCAGCGTTCTGGGCAGGGGATATGGCTACACCTTC
CDR3aa: CSVLGRGYGYTF
v_gene: TRBV29-1
j_gene: TRBJ1-2
d_gene: .
abundance: .

CDR3nt: TGTGCCAGCTCAAATCAACCAGGCAGACTTGAAAAACTGTTTTTT
CDR3aa: CASSNQPGRLEKLFF
v_gene: TRBV18
j_gene: TRBJ1-4
d_gene: .
abundance: .

CDR3nt: TGTGCCAGCAGGCCTCCGGGACTAGCGGGATCTGGTGAGCAGTTCTTC
CDR3aa: CASRPPGLAGSGEQFF
v_gene: TRBV13
j_gene: TRBJ2-1
d_gene: TRBD2
abundance: .

CDR3nt: TGTGCCAGCAGCCTTTACAGGGGCACTGAAGCTTTCTTT
CDR3aa: CASSLYRGTEAFF
v_gene: TRBV3-1/TRBV3-2
j_gene: TRBJ1-1
d_gene: TRBD1
abundance: few

CDR3nt: TGTGCCAGCAGCTTAGATCCCGAGGATACGCAGTATTTT
CDR3aa: CASSLDPEDTQYF
v_gene: TRBV11-2
j_gene: TRBJ2-3
d_gene: .
abundance: .

CDR3nt: TGTGCCAGCAGCCAAGTCGGCGGTTACAATCAGCCCCAGCATTTT
CDR3aa: CASSQVGGYNQPQHF
v_gene: TRBV3-1/TRBV3-2
j_gene: TRBJ1-5
d_gene: .
abundance: few

CDR3nt: TGTGCCAGTAGTATAATGACAGGGGGAAGAGAAAAACTGTTTTTT
CDR3aa: CASSIMTGGREKLFF
v_gene: TRBV19
j_gene: TRBJ1-4
d_gene: TRBD1
abundance: .

CDR3nt: TGTGCCAGCAGCTTCGATTCTGGGCTGGAGACCCAGTACTTC
CDR3aa: CASSFDSGLETQYF
v_gene: TRBV5-6
j_gene: TRBJ2-5
d_gene: .
abundance: .

CDR3nt: TGTGCCAGCAGTCGCGGGGACACCAACACTGAAGCTTTCTTT
CDR3aa: CASSRGDTNTEAFF
v_gene: TRBV6-5
j_gene: TRBJ1-1
d_gene: .
abundance: .

CDR3nt: TGTGCCAGTAGACCGGACAGGGTCAGCAATCAGCCCCAGCATTTT
CDR3aa: CASRPDRVSNQPQHF
v_gene: TRBV19
j_gene: TRBJ1-5
d_gene: TRBD1
abundance: .

CDR3nt: TGTGCCTGGTATCCATCGCCGGGGACAGGGAACTACGAGCAGTACTTC
CDR3aa: CAWYPSPGTGNYEQYF
v_gene: TRBV30
j_gene: TRBJ2-7
d_gene: TRBD1
abundance: .

CDR3nt: TGTGCCAGTAGTATAGCTAGGACCCAGGCGGCCAAAAACATTCAGTACTTC
CDR3aa: CASSIARTQAAKNIQYF
v_gene: TRBV19
j_gene: TRBJ2-4
d_gene: .
abundance: .

CDR3nt: TGCGCCAGCAGCCAAGTTCGTCCAGCGGGAGTGGGGTCCTACAATGAGCAGTTCTTC
CDR3aa: CASSQVRPAGVGSYNEQFF
v_gene: TRBV4-1
j_gene: TRBJ2-1
d_gene: TRBD2
abundance: .

CDR3nt: TGTGCCAGCAGCCCAGACAGAGGCAATCAGCCCCAGCATTTT
CDR3aa: CASSPDRGNQPQHF
v_gene: TRBV7-9
j_gene: TRBJ1-5
d_gene: .
abundance: .

CDR3nt: TGTGCCAGCAGCCAAGTGGAGGCGGATTCACCCCTCCACTTT
CDR3aa: CASSQVEADSPLHF
v_gene: TRBV3-1/TRBV3-2
j_gene: TRBJ1-6
d_gene: .
abundance: .

CDR3nt: TGCAGCGTTGTCATAGTCGACGGACGGGGCTACACCTTC
CDR3aa: CSVVIVDGRGYTF
v_gene: TRBV29-1
j_gene: TRBJ1-2
d_gene: .
abundance: .

CDR3nt: TGCGCCAGCAGCTTAACAGAGCAGGGTCGAGGGCTTAACTATGGCTACACCTTC
CDR3aa: CASSLTEQGRGLNYGYTF
v_gene: TRBV5-1
j_gene: TRBJ1-2
d_gene: .
abundance: .

CDR3nt: TGTGCCAGCTCATCCCAAGAGACCCAGTACTTC
CDR3aa: CASSSQETQYF
v_gene: TRBV18
j_gene: TRBJ2-5
d_gene: .
abundance: .

CDR3nt: TGTGCCAGCAGCCTACTAGCGGCCTACAATGAGCAGTTCTTC
CDR3aa: CASSLLAAYNEQFF
v_gene: TRBV3-1/TRBV3-2
j_gene: TRBJ2-1
d_gene: TRBD2
abundance: .

CDR3nt: TGCGCCAGCAGCTTGGAACAGGGAGAAGCTTTCTTT
CDR3aa: CASSLEQGEAFF
v_gene: TRBV5-1
j_gene: TRBJ1-1
d_gene: .
abundance: .

CDR3nt: TGTGCCAGCAGCCCAGACAGGACGGGTAAGACCCAGTACTTC
CDR3aa: CASSPDRTGKTQYF
v_gene: TRBV3-1/TRBV3-2
j_gene: TRBJ2-5
d_gene: .
abundance: few

CDR3nt: TGTGCCAGCTCACCACGGACGGGAGGGCCCGGTGAGCAGTTCTTC
CDR3aa: CASSPRTGGPGEQFF
v_gene: TRBV18
j_gene: TRBJ2-1
d_gene: TRBD2
abundance: .